The rows below give T cell receptor beta chains drawn from one sample of a study of PD-L1 blockade in urothelial cancer. Using immunoSEQ multiplex PCR, the repertoire was profiled, and TCRdb retains in-frame clones only, with some absent. The repertoire includes about 43,000 clones, around 90% of them detected once, and roughly 13% sits in the top ten. Material: PBMCs, obtained around atezolizumab (anti-PD-L1) treatment. The source of these receptors is a woman in her sixties or seventies with urothelial cancer. Each CDR3 is given with its conserved first and last residue. Each record gives: D gene, J gene, V gene, clone size, CDR3 DNA, CDR3 protein. A D gene is named only where the DNA matches it firmly. A clone size is listed for some rows: how often the clone was seen (once, few, many), or a class if it is expanded.

TRBD1,TRBJ1-1,TRBV5-6,NA,TGTGCCAGCAGCAACCAGGGGGCAGGAGCTTTCTTT,CASSNQGAGAFF
NA,TRBJ2-7,TRBV10-3,once,TGTGCCATCACCAGACCCGGACTCTACGAGCAGTACTTC,CAITRPGLYEQYF
NA,TRBJ2-5,TRBV7-9,NA,TGTGCCAGCAGTAAGGGGGTTTGGGAGACCCAGTACTTC,CASSKGVWETQYF
TRBD1,TRBJ1-2,TRBV7-9,once,TGTGCCAGCAGCCACCCCTCCGACAGGGCCTATGGCTACACCTTC,CASSHPSDRAYGYTF
TRBD1,TRBJ1-2,TRBV11-1,once,TGTGCCAGCAAAAAGGGACAGGGTCAATATGGCTACACCTTC,CASKKGQGQYGYTF
NA,TRBJ2-2,TRBV7-8,NA,TGTGCCAGCAGCTTAGTTGCAGCGAACACCGGGGAGCTGTTTTTT,CASSLVAANTGELFF
TRBD1,TRBJ1-4,TRBV5-1,NA,TGCGCCAGCAGGCGACAGGGGCGTTTTGGTGAAAAACTGTTTTTT,CASRRQGRFGEKLFF
TRBD2,TRBJ2-3,TRBV6-1,few,TGTGCCAGCAGTGAACATCGGCTAGCGGGAAGGTCGGGCACAGATACGCAGTATTTT,CASSEHRLAGRSGTDTQYF
TRBD2,TRBJ2-7,TRBV28,NA,TGTGCCAGCAGTGGACTAGCGGGGGTCGTCTCCTACGAGCAGTACTTC,CASSGLAGVVSYEQYF
NA,TRBJ2-5,TRBV29-1,NA,TGCAGCGTTGATGAACCGGGGGAGACCCAGTACTTC,CSVDEPGETQYF
NA,TRBJ2-7,TRBV7-2,NA,TGTGCCAGCAGCTTAGGGGTACAGGTAAACGAGCAGTACTTC,CASSLGVQVNEQYF
NA,TRBJ2-3,TRBV5-6,NA,TGTGCCAGCAGCCTGAGAATAGATACGCAGTATTTT,CASSLRIDTQYF
NA,TRBJ2-1,TRBV2,NA,TGTGCCAGCAGTGAAGTTGTCCCTAGCTCCTACAATGAGCAGTTCTTC,CASSEVVPSSYNEQFF
NA,TRBJ2-3,TRBV5-4,NA,TGTGCCAGCAGCGCAACTAGCACAGATACGCAGTATTTT,CASSATSTDTQYF
NA,TRBJ2-7,TRBV4-1,NA,TGCGCCAGCAGCCATCCAGTCGGACACTCCTACGAGCAGTACTTC,CASSHPVGHSYEQYF
TRBD1,TRBJ2-7,TRBV28,NA,TGTGCCAGCAGTCCCACAGGGGCAGGTATCTACGAGCAGTACTTC,CASSPTGAGIYEQYF
NA,TRBJ1-3,TRBV5-4,NA,TGTGCCAGCAGCTTTGGGGCATCTGGAAACACCATATATTTT,CASSFGASGNTIYF
NA,TRBJ1-4,TRBV5-1,NA,TGCGCCAGTACGACGGGGATTAATGAAAAACTGTTTTTT,CASTTGINEKLFF
NA,TRBJ1-3,TRBV28,NA,TGTGCCAGCAGCCAGGGGGGAAACACCATATATTTT,CASSQGGNTIYF
NA,TRBJ2-1,TRBV9,NA,TGTGCCAGCAGCGTAGGGGGGCCGGGATACAATGAGCAGTTCTTC,CASSVGGPGYNEQFF
TRBD2,TRBJ2-7,TRBV10-3,NA,TGTGCCATCAGTGCGGCGGGGGAAAGCTCCTACGAGCAGTACTTC,CAISAAGESSYEQYF
NA,TRBJ1-2,TRBV19,few,TGTGCCAGTAGTCCTCGGGGGGCTGGCTACACCTTC,CASSPRGAGYTF
NA,TRBJ2-5,TRBV13,NA,TGTGCCAGCAGCTTTTCGGAGACCCAGTACTTC,CASSFSETQYF
NA,TRBJ1-5,TRBV6-4,NA,TGTGCCAGCGACTCGGCAGCCCCTTATAGCAATCAGCCCCAGCATTTT,CASDSAAPYSNQPQHF
NA,TRBJ2-5,TRBV10-3,NA,TGTGCCATCAGTGAGCCGTTAACTAGCGAGACCCAGTACTTC,CAISEPLTSETQYF
TRBD1,TRBJ1-3,TRBV19,NA,TGTGCCAGTATTCCCGACAGGGCTGGAAACACCATATATTTT,CASIPDRAGNTIYF
NA,TRBJ1-5,TRBV5-6,NA,TGTGCCAGCAGCTTCATGGGGGCGGATCAGCCCCAGCATTTT,CASSFMGADQPQHF
NA,TRBJ1-2,TRBV7-3,NA,TGTGCCAGCAGCGCCATGGGGGGTGGTACTGGAATTGGTGGCTACACCTTC,CASSAMGGGTGIGGYTF
NA,TRBJ1-1,TRBV12-5,NA,TGTGCTAGTGGTTTCGCCCGGACAGCCTACTTGCTATGGGCTTTCTTT,CASGFARTAYLLWAFF
NA,TRBJ2-1,TRBV11-2,NA,TGTGCCAGCAGCTTAGTTGGGGGCCGGGATGAGCAGTTCTTC,CASSLVGGRDEQFF
NA,TRBJ2-1,TRBV7-9,NA,TGTGCCGCGGGCGGGGGCTTTTCCTACAATGAGCAGTTCTTC,CAAGGGFSYNEQFF
NA,TRBJ2-7,TRBV2,NA,TGTGCCAGCAGTGTTGGGCTAGCGCTATCCTACGAGCAGTACTTC,CASSVGLALSYEQYF
NA,TRBJ2-1,TRBV6-1,NA,TGTGCCAGCAGGAGGGAGTTTAACAATGAGCAGTTCTTC,CASRREFNNEQFF
NA,TRBJ1-1,TRBV6-5,NA,TGTGCCAGCAGAAGACAGACCCTGAACACTGAAGCTTTCTTT,CASRRQTLNTEAFF
NA,TRBJ2-5,TRBV18,once,TGTGCCAGCTCACCAGGCCTGAGGACAGACCCGGGAGAGACCCAGTACTTC,CASSPGLRTDPGETQYF
NA,TRBJ2-2,TRBV5-6,NA,TGTGCCAGCAGCTTGTTGGGCCAGAACACCGGGGAGCTGTTTTTT,CASSLLGQNTGELFF
TRBD1,TRBJ2-3,TRBV7-3,NA,TGTGCCAGCAGCTCCCGGACAGGATTCGGCGTTCCAGATACGCAGTATTTT,CASSSRTGFGVPDTQYF
NA,TRBJ1-5,TRBV27,NA,TGTGCCAGCAGTTTAGGAGGGAATAGCAATCAGCCCCAGCATTTT,CASSLGGNSNQPQHF
TRBD2,TRBJ2-1,TRBV7-3,NA,TGTGCCAGCAGCACCCAACCGGGACTAGCTGGGAATGAGCAGTTCTTC,CASSTQPGLAGNEQFF
NA,TRBJ2-3,TRBV19,once,TGTGCCAGTAGTTTCCGGGGTAGCGAAAGCACAGATACGCAGTATTTT,CASSFRGSESTDTQYF
NA,TRBJ2-3,TRBV5-6,NA,TGTGCCAGCAGCCGCTATAGCACAGATACGCAGTATTTT,CASSRYSTDTQYF
NA,TRBJ2-2,TRBV9,once,TGTGCCAGCACCCTCGGGGTAGTTGGCACCGGGGAGCTGTTTTTT,CASTLGVVGTGELFF
NA,TRBJ1-2,TRBV5-4,NA,TGTGCCAGCAGCTTGGCCGGGGGCGGGAGAGGTGGCTACACCTTC,CASSLAGGGRGGYTF
TRBD2,TRBJ2-7,TRBV19,NA,TGTGCCAGTAGTTCCGGGACTAGCGGGACCTACGAGCAGTACTTC,CASSSGTSGTYEQYF
NA,TRBJ2-3,TRBV21-1,NA,TGTGCCAGCAGCAAAGTGGCCAGGCGATGCACAGATACGCAGTATTTT,CASSKVARRCTDTQYF
TRBD1,TRBJ2-3,TRBV7-2,NA,TGTGCCAGCAGCTCAGGGGGCACGCAGTATTTT,CASSSGGTQYF
NA,TRBJ2-7,TRBV5-1,NA,TGCGCCAGCAGCTTGTCGAGAAGCTCCTACGAGCAGTACTTC,CASSLSRSSYEQYF
TRBD1,TRBJ2-7,TRBV28,NA,TGTGCCAGCAGTTCCTACCGGGGGACAGGGGACTACGAGCAGTACTTC,CASSSYRGTGDYEQYF
TRBD2,TRBJ2-2,TRBV10-3,once,TGTGCCATCAGTGAAAGTAAGCTAGCGGGAGCAGCAAGAAGCACCGGGGAGCTGTTTTTT,CAISESKLAGAARSTGELFF
NA,TRBJ2-5,TRBV5-1,NA,TGCGCCAGCAGCCGGTTTGGGCCGGGGGAGACCCAGTACTTC,CASSRFGPGETQYF